This TCR beta chain was captured in a study of T cells in Graves' hyperthyroidism and ophthalmopathy. TCR beta CDR3 region amplification was performed from RNA transcripts. HTBI primers were used for first-round RT-PCR of the TCR CDR3. MiXCR, run by TCRdb on the multiplex PCR reads, gives a single entry per CDR3 protein. The sample shows around 690,000 distinct CDR3 sequences, about 18% of them seen only once. Only a few counts were recorded for this clonotype. CDR3 length: 17 residues. V trimming: 4 bases; J trimming: 3 bases; junction bases outside the gene matches: 7. Per the germline V gene, CDR1 is KGHDR and CDR2 is SFDVKD.

The sample comprised blood. This sequence originates from a man aged 45-65 years with Graves' hyperthyroidism. The chain recombines TRBV24-1 with TRBJ2-1; TRBD1 matches 11 bases. The CDR3 loop reads CATSDPRGTGGYNEQFF. CDR3 sequence (DNA): TGTGCCACCAGTGACCCGAGGGGGACAGGGGGCTACAATGAGCAGTTCTTC.